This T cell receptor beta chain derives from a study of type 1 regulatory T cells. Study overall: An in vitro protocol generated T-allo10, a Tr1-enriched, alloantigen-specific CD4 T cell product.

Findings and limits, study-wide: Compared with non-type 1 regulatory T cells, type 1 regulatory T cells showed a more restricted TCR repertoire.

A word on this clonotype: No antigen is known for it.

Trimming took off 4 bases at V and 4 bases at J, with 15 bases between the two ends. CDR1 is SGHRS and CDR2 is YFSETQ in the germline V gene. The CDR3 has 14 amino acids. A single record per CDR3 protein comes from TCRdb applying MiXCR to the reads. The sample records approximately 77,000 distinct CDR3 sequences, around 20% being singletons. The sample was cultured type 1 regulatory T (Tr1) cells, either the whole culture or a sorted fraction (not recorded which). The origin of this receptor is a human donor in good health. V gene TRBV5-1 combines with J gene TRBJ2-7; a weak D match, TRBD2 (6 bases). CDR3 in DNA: TGCGCCAGCAGCGCACGGGACTCCAGATACGAGCAGTACTTC. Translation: CASSARDSRYEQYF.